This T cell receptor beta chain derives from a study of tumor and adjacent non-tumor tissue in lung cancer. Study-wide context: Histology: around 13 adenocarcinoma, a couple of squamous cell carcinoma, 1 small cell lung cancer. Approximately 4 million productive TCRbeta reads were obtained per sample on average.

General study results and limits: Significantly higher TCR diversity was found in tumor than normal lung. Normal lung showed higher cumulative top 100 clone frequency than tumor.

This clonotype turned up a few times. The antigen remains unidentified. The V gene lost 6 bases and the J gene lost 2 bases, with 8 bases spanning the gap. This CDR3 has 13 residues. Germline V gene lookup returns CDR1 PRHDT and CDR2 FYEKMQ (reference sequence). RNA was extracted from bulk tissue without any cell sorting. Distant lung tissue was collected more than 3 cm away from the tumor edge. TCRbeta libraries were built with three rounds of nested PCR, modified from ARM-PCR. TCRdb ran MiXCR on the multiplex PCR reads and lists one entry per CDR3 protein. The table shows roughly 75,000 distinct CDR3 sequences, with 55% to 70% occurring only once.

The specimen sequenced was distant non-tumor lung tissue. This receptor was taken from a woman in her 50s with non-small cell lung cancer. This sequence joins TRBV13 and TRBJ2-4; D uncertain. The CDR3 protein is CASSFGSKNIQYF. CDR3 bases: TGTGCCAGCAGTTTCGGATCCAAAAACATTCAGTACTTC.